The 3 T cell receptor beta chains below were found in one sample sequenced in a study of blood T cell repertoires in COVID-19. Libraries were prepared by immunoSEQ multiplex PCR; TCRdb keeps only in-frame clonotypes and omits some of them. The sample holds about 220,000 clones, approximately 80% seen once. The sequenced sample consisted of peripheral blood. These receptors originate from a woman aged 55-70 years who had recovered from COVID-19.

The J gene is TRBJ1-1, the V gene TRBV15; perhaps TRBD1 as D (5 bases). Germline V gene lookup returns CDR1 LNHNV and CDR2 YYDKDF (reference sequence). V was shortened by 5 bases and J by 0 bases, with 10 bases between the two germline ends. This CDR3 contains 14 residues. The CDR3 protein is CATSAGFMNTEAFF. CDR3 in DNA: TGTGCCACCAGCGCAGGGTTTATGAACACTGAAGCTTTCTTT.

The rearrangement links TRBV5-4 to TRBJ1-2; no definite D call. The germline V gene encodes CDR1 SGHNT and CDR2 YYREEE (reference sequence). The CDR3 consists of 16 residues. V lost 4 bases to trimming and J lost 5 bases, with 21 bases between them. CDR3 region: CASSPSRGRGPYGYTF. The CDR3 DNA reads as TGTGCCAGCAGCCCCTCACGCGGGAGAGGCCCTTATGGCTACACCTTC.

The V gene is TRBV3-1 (or the pseudogene TRBV3-2), the J gene TRBJ1-2, with 7 bases that match TRBD1. This CDR3 spans 12 amino acids. After removal of 4 bases from V and 8 bases from J, the junction contained 4 bases not matched to a gene. Germline lookup yields CDR1 LGHDT and CDR2 YNNKEL (reference sequence). Here the CDR3 reads CASSPRQGGYTF. The CDR3 coding sequence is TGTGCCAGCAGCCCCCGACAGGGCGGCTACACCTTC.